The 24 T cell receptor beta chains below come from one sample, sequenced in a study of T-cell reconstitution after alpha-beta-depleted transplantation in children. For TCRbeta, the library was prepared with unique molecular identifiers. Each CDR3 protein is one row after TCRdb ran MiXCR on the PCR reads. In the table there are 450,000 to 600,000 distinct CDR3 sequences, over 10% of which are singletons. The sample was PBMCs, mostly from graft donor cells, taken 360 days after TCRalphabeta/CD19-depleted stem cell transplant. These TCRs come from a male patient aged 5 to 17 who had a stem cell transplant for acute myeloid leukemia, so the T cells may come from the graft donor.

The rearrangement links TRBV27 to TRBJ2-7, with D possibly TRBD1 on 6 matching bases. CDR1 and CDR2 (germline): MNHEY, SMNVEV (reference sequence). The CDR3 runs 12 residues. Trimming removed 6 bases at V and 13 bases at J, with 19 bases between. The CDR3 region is CASSTGSLSLYF. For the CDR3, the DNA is TGTGCCAGCAGCACAGGGTCCCTGAGCCTTTACTTC.

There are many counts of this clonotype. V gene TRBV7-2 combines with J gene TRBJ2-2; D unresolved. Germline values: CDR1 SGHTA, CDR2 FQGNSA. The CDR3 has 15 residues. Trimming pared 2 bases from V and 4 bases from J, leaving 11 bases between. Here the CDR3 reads CASSLMTSFTGELFF. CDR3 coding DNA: TGTGCCAGCAGCTTAATGACGAGTTTCACCGGGGAGCTGTTTTTT.

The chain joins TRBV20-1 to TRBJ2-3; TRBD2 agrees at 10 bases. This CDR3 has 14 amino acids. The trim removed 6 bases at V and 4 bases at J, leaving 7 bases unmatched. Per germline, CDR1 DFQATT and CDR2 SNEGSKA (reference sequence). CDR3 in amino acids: CSAPLAGASDTQYF. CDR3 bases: TGCAGTGCACCGCTAGCGGGAGCGTCAGATACGCAGTATTTT.

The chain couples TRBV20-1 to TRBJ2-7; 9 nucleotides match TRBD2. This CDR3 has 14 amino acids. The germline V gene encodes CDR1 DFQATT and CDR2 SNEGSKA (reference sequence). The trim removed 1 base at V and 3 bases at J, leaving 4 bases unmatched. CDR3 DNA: TGCAGTGCTAGAGTCGTAGCGGGAGTCTACGAGCAGTACTTC. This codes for CSARVVAGVYEQYF.

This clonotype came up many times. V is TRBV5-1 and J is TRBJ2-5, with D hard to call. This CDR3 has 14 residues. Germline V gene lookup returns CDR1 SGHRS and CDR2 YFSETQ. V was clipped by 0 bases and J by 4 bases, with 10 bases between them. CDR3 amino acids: CASSLVTGSETQYF. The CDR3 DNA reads TGCGCCAGCAGCTTGGTTACGGGTTCAGAGACCCAGTACTTC.

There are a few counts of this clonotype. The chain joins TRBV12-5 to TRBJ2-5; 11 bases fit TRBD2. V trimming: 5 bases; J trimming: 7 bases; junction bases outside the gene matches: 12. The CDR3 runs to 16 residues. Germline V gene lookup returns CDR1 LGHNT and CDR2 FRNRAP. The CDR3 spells CASGTGVAGGLRTQYF. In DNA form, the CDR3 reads TGTGCTAGTGGTACGGGTGTAGCGGGAGGGCTAAGGACCCAGTACTTC.

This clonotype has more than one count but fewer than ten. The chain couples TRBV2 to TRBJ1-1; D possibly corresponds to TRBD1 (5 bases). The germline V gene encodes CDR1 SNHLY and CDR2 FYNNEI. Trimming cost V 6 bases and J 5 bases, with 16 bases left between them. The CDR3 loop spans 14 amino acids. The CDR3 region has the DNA TGTGCCAGCAGCTACTGGCAGGGTTTAACTGAAGCTTTCTTT. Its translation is CASSYWQGLTEAFF. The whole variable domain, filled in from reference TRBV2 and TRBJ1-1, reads EPEVTQTPSHQVTQMGQEVILRCVPISNHLYFYWYRQILGQKVEFLVSFYNNEISEKSEIFDDQFSVERPDGSNFTLKIRSTKLEDSAMYFCASSYWQGLTEAFFGQGTRLTVV.

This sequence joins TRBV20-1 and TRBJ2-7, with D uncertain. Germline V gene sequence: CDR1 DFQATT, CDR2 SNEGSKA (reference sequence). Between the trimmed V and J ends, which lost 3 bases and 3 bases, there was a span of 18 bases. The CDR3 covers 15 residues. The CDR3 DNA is TGCAGTGCTAGCCCCCTCTCTAGGACCAGCTACGAGCAGTACTTC. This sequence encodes CSASPLSRTSYEQYF.

The CDR3 loop is CASSLWAGVRLAGGSTDTQYF. Here the CDR3 DNA reads TGTGCCAGCAGCTTGTGGGCGGGCGTTCGACTAGCGGGGGGAAGCACAGATACGCAGTATTTT. The chain recombines TRBV5-4 with TRBJ2-3, with 13 bases that match TRBD2. With 1 base clipped from V and 0 bases from J, the junction kept 14 bases outside the gene matches. The CDR3 has 21 amino acids. Germline V gene sequence: CDR1 SGHNT, CDR2 YYREEE (reference sequence).

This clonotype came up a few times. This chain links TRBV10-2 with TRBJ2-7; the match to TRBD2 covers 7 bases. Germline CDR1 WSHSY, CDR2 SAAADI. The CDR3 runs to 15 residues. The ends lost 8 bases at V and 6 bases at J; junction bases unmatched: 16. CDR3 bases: TGCGCCAGCTCCACTCCGGGCGGGAGATCCCTCGAGCAGTACTTC. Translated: CASSTPGGRSLEQYF.

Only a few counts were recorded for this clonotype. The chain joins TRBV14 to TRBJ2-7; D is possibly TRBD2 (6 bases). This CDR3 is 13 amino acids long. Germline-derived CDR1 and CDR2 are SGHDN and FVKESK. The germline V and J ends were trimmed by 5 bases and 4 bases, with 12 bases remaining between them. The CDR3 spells CASSLLAKYEQYF. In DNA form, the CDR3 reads TGTGCCAGCAGCTTACTAGCAAAATACGAGCAGTACTTC.

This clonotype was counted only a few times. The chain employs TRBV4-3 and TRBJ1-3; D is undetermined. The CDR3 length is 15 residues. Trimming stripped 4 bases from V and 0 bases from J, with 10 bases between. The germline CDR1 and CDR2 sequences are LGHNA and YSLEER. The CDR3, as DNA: TGCGCCAGCAGCCCAGGCGGGAGCTCTGGAAACACCATATATTTT. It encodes CASSPGGSSGNTIYF.

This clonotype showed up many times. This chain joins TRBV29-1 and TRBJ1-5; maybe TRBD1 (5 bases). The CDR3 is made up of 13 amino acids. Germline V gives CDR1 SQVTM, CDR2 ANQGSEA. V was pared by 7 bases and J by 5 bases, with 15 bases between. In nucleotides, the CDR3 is TGCAGCGCGGCCCAGGGTTATGATCAGCCCCAGCATTTT. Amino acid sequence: CSAAQGYDQPQHF.

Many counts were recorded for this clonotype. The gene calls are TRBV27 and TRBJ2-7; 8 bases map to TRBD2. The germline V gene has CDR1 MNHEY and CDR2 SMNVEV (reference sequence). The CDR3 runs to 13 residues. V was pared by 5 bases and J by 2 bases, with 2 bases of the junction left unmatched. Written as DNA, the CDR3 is TGTGCCAGCAGTGTAGCGGGAACCTACGAGCAGTACTTC. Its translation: CASSVAGTYEQYF.

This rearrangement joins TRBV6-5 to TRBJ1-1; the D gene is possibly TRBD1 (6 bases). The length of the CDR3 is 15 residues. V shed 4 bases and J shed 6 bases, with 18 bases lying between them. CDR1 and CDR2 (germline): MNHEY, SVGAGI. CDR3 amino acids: CASSSPGQGSPEAFF. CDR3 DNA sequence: TGTGCCAGCAGTTCCCCGGGGCAGGGGTCGCCTGAAGCTTTCTTT.

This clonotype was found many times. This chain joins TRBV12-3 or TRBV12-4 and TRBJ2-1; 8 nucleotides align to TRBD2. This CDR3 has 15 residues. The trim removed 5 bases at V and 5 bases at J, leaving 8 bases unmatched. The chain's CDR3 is CASSLLSGSNNEQFF. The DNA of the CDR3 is TGTGCCAGCAGTCTCCTCAGCGGGAGTAACAATGAGCAGTTCTTC.

In nucleotides, the CDR3 is TGCAGCGGGGAGGTTGGCTATGGCTACACCTTC. Its translation: CSGEVGYGYTF. The chain has TRBV29-1 and TRBJ1-2; D is unclear. The germline V and J ends were trimmed by 7 bases and 4 bases, with 10 bases remaining between them. The CDR3 totals 11 residues. In germline, CDR1 is SQVTM, CDR2 ANQGSEA.

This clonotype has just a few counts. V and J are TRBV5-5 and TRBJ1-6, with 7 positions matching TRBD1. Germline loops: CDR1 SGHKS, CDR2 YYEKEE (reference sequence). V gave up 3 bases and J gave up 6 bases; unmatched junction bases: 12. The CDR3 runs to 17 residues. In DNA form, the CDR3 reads TGTGCCAGCAGCTACCCCGGAGGGGGCAGGGGTAATTCACCCCTCCACTTT. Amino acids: CASSYPGGGRGNSPLHF.

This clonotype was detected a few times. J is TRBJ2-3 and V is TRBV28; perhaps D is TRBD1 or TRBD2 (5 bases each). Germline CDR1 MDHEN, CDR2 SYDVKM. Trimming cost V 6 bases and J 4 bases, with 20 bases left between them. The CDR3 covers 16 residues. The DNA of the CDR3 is TGTGCCAGCAGCTTAGGTCGGGGACCTGGGGCAGATACGCAGTATTTT. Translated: CASSLGRGPGADTQYF.

CDR3 nucleotide sequence: TGTGCCAGTATGGACGCCTTCGGGCTAGGGTACAATGAGCAGTTCTTC. Residues: CASMDAFGLGYNEQFF. This chain uses TRBV19 with TRBJ2-1; D gene uncertain. V lost 7 bases and J lost 4, with 20 bases in between. Germline CDR1 is LNHDA and CDR2 is SQIVND (reference sequence). The CDR3 has 16 residues.

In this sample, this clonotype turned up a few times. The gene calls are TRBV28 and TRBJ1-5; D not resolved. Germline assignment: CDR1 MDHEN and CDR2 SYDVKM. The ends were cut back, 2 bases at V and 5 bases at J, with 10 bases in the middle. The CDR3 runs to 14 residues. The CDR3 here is CASSLRLMYQPQHF. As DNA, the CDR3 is TGTGCCAGCAGTTTACGGCTAATGTATCAGCCCCAGCATTTT.

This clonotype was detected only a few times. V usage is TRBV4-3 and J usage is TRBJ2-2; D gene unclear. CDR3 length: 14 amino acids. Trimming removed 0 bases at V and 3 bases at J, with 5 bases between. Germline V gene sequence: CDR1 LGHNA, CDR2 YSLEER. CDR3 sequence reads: CASSQDGHTGELFF. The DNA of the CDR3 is TGCGCCAGCAGCCAAGACGGACACACCGGGGAGCTGTTTTTT.

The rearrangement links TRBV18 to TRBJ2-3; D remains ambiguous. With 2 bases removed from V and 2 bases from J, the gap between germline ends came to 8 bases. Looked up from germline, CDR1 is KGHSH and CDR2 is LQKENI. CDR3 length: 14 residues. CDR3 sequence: CASSPTTITDTQYF. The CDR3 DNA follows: TGTGCCAGCTCACCAACTACGATCACAGATACGCAGTATTTT. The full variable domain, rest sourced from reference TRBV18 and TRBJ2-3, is NAGVMQNPRHLVRRRGQEARLRCSPMKGHSHVYWYRQLPEEGLKFMVYLQKENIIDESGMPKERFSAEFPKEGPSILRIQQVVRGDSAAYFCASSPTTITDTQYFGPGTRLTVL.

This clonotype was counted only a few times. The chain's CDR3 is CASFNIYNEQFF. The DNA of the CDR3 is TGTGCCAGCTTTAACATCTACAATGAGCAGTTCTTC. V gene TRBV12-3 or TRBV12-4 combines with J gene TRBJ2-1; D not certain. Trimming removed 8 bases at V and 3 bases at J, with 8 bases between. The CDR3 is 12 amino acids.